Presented here are 17 T cell receptor beta chains from one specimen sequenced in a study of radiation and T cells in renal cell carcinoma. Time point here: blood 4 weeks post-SBRT, at nephrectomy. Treatment here: 15 Gy SBRT to primary tumor, nephrectomy 4 weeks later. This table comes from immunoSEQ multiplex PCR, and its TCRdb copy is limited to in-frame clones, with some not included. The sample holds roughly 80,000 clones, around four fifths seen once. The starting material was blood, obtained from a patient whose treatment included radiotherapy and nephrectomy. Receptors originate from a woman aged 55-75 years with renal cell carcinoma.

The V and J genes are TRBV7-9 and TRBJ1-1, with D uncertain. Germline values: CDR1 SEHNR, CDR2 FQNEAQ (reference sequence). V was pared by 1 base and J by 0 bases, with 6 bases between. The CDR3 is made up of 14 amino acids. The CDR3 coding sequence is TGTGCCAGCAGCTTAGTAGGACTGAACACTGAAGCTTTCTTT. Its translation: CASSLVGLNTEAFF.

V usage is TRBV5-6 and J usage is TRBJ2-7, with 10 bases that match TRBD2. Per germline, CDR1 SGHDT and CDR2 YYEEEE. CDR3 length: 15 residues. Germline trimming cut 0 bases from V and 1 base from J; bases unmatched to any gene: 1. CDR3 sequence reads: CASSLGSGRSYEQYF. In DNA, the CDR3 is TGTGCCAGCAGCTTGGGTAGCGGGAGGTCCTACGAGCAGTACTTC. Full variable domain (outside the CDR3, taken from reference TRBV5-6 and TRBJ2-7): DAGVTQSPTHLIKTRGQQVTLRCSPKSGHDTVSWYQQALGQGPQFIFQYYEEEERQRGNFPDRFSGHQFPNYSSELNVNALLLGDSALYLCASSLGSGRSYEQYFGPGTRLTVT.

This clone has only a few counts. The chain has TRBV30 and TRBJ1-1; 8 nucleotides agree with TRBD1. Trimming at V came to 2 bases and at J to 11 bases, leaving 16 bases not matched to a gene. Germline lookup yields CDR1 GTSNPN and CDR2 SVGIG (reference sequence). The CDR3 contains 15 residues. CDR3 coding DNA: TGTGCCTGGAGTACCAAGGGACAGGCCCTGAGGGAGGCTTTCTTT. It translates to CAWSTKGQALREAFF.

Here the CDR3 DNA reads TGTGCCTCTGATATGACGACCGGCGGGACAGATACGCAGTATTTT. Amino acids: CASDMTTGGTDTQYF. J is TRBJ2-3 and V is TRBV10-3, with TRBD2 as a possible D gene (5 bases). This CDR3 region has 15 residues. Germline V gives CDR1 ENHRY, CDR2 SYGVKD. Trimming pared 11 bases from V and 3 bases from J, leaving 21 bases between.

The chain has TRBV28 and TRBJ1-2; D gene uncertain. V gave up 5 bases and J gave up 4 bases, with 5 bases separating them. The CDR3 is made up of 11 amino acids. CDR1 and CDR2 from the germline V gene are MDHEN and SYDVKM. CDR3 residues: CASSGSYGYTF. The CDR3 region has the DNA TGTGCCAGCAGTGGGAGCTATGGCTACACCTTC.

The genes are TRBV5-1 and TRBJ2-7, with 7 nucleotides matching TRBD2. CDR3 length: 14 residues. Germline CDR1 and CDR2: SGHRS and YFSETQ. V trimming: 1 base; J trimming: 5 bases; junction bases outside the gene matches: 6. The CDR3: CASSLSGNLDEQYF. The CDR3, as DNA: TGCGCCAGCAGCTTGAGCGGGAATCTAGACGAGCAGTACTTC. Looking up the rest from reference TRBV5-1 and TRBJ2-7 gives the full variable domain: KAGVTQTPRYLIKTRGQQVTLSCSPISGHRSVSWYQQTPGQGLQFLFEYFSETQRNKGNFPGRFSGRQFSNSRSEMNVSTLELGDSALYLCASSLSGNLDEQYFGPGTRLTVT.

This clone came up a few times. The chain combines TRBV9 with TRBJ2-1; D may correspond to TRBD1 or TRBD2 (5 bases each). CDR3 length: 15 residues. Germline V CDR1 and CDR2: SGDLS, YYNGEE. Trimming took off 4 bases at V and 4 bases at J, with 15 bases between the two ends. In DNA, the CDR3 is TGTGCCAGCAGCCCGTCCGGGGCCCTTTACAATGAGCAGTTCTTC. Amino acids: CASSPSGALYNEQFF.

This clone has only one observation. This chain links TRBV19 with TRBJ1-1; unclear D gene. V lost 7 bases and J 3 bases, leaving 15 bases between the germline ends. The CDR3 runs 14 residues. Germline V gene sequence: CDR1 LNHDA, CDR2 SQIVND (reference sequence). The CDR3 region is CASTKSQEYTEAFF. The CDR3 bases are TGTGCCAGTACTAAGAGCCAGGAATACACTGAAGCTTTCTTT.

The chain is built from TRBV18 and TRBJ1-5, with D tentatively TRBD1 (5 bases). V was clipped by 6 bases and J by 7 bases, with 13 bases between them. This CDR3 is built from 13 residues. Germline V gene sequence: CDR1 KGHSH, CDR2 LQKENI. The CDR3 bases are TGTGCCAGCTCGCCCGGGGGTCGCCAGCCCCAGCATTTT. Protein sequence: CASSPGGRQPQHF.

The chain is built from TRBV2 and TRBJ1-6; D unresolved. V was pared by 7 bases and J by 3 bases, with 7 bases between. Germline V CDR1 and CDR2: SNHLY, FYNNEI. The CDR3 runs to 13 residues. The CDR3 reads CASISYYNSPLHF. The CDR3 DNA reads as TGTGCCAGCATATCCTACTATAATTCACCCCTCCACTTT.

V and J are TRBV5-1 and TRBJ2-5; TRBD1 matches at 9 bases. The J segment lost 3 bases and the V segment lost 4 bases, leaving 10 bases of the junction unmatched. The CDR3 totals 16 residues. Germline CDR1 reads SGHRS; CDR2 reads YFSETQ. CDR3 region: CASSPRQGEDKETQYF. CDR3 nucleotide sequence: TGCGCCAGCAGCCCGCGACAGGGGGAGGACAAAGAGACCCAGTACTTC.

The chain has TRBV5-4 and TRBJ2-2, with 7 bases that match TRBD2. The CDR3 loop spans 14 amino acids. Germline V lookup: CDR1 SGHNT, CDR2 YYREEE (reference sequence). The trim removed 3 bases at V and 5 bases at J, leaving 4 bases unmatched. The CDR3 region is CASSWEGRTGELFF. CDR3 nucleotides: TGTGCCAGCAGCTGGGAGGGCCGAACCGGGGAGCTGTTTTTT.

CDR3 region: CASSLGGLAVAYNEQFF. DNA for the CDR3: TGTGCCAGCAGTTTAGGAGGACTAGCGGTGGCCTACAATGAGCAGTTCTTC. This chain connects TRBV27 to TRBJ2-1; TRBD2 agrees at 10 bases. The CDR3 is made up of 17 amino acids. CDR1 is MNHEY, CDR2 SMNVEV, per germline (reference sequence). After removal of 2 bases from V and 2 bases from J, the junction contained 6 bases not matched to a gene.

With regard to this clone: A junction end diverges from the germline sequence, so it may reflect a read error. The rearrangement joins TRBV4-3 to TRBJ2-7; unclear D gene. Germline V gene sequence: CDR1 LGHNA, CDR2 YSLEER. The CDR3 has 14 amino acids. Written as DNA, the CDR3 is TGCGTCAGCAGCCAAGGGTACATTGCCTACGAGCAGTACTTC. It codes for CVSSQGYIAYEQYF.

Only one count was recorded for this clone. The chain is built from TRBV6-1 and TRBJ2-7; the D is unclear. V was trimmed by 3 bases and J by 0 bases, leaving 9 bases between them. Per the germline V gene, CDR1 is MNHNS and CDR2 is SASEGT. The CDR3 sequence is 14 residues long. The CDR3, as DNA: TGTGCCAGCAGTGATACAACAGTCTCCTACGAGCAGTACTTC. Protein product: CASSDTTVSYEQYF.

V gene TRBV5-1 combines with J gene TRBJ1-1, with D unclear. The CDR3 loop spans 14 amino acids. V lost 0 bases, J lost 4 bases, and 10 bases lay in between. Germline CDR1 and CDR2: SGHRS and YFSETQ. CDR3 sequence: CASSLEWGPTEAFF. The CDR3 nucleotides are TGCGCCAGCAGCTTGGAGTGGGGTCCCACTGAAGCTTTCTTT.

The chain uses TRBV4-3 and TRBJ2-7; D unresolved. Germline V lookup: CDR1 LGHNA, CDR2 YSLEER. The length of the CDR3 is 13 residues. V lost 0 bases and J lost 6, with 9 bases in between. The CDR3 here is CASSQEGRVEQYF. The CDR3 region has the DNA TGCGCCAGCAGCCAAGAAGGTAGGGTCGAGCAGTACTTC.